This T cell receptor beta chain was documented in a study of shared clonotypes between healthy human individuals. Every subset's genomic DNA went evenly onto several immunoSEQ plates. Measured with immunoSEQ multiplex PCR; TCRdb has only the in-frame clones, and not every one. This table holds about 470,000 clones, roughly 77% found once. This clone was recorded once. The donors, healthy adults who were HIV-negative, had experienced no recent acute infections or vaccinations. The clonotype was recovered from a woman aged 40 to 50 in good health. Some clones in this sample may be carry-over from other donors' samples. The sample comprised PBMCs.

The CDR3 loop reads CASSFYGTGSLYGYTF. The CDR3, as DNA: TGTGCCAGCAGCTTCTATGGGACAGGGTCGCTCTATGGCTACACCTTC. The J gene is TRBJ1-2, the V gene TRBV5-6; the match to TRBD1 covers 9 bases. The germline V gene encodes CDR1 SGHDT and CDR2 YYEEEE. This CDR3 has 16 amino acids. With V trimmed by 2 bases and J by 4 bases, 9 bases remained unmatched.